Below are 26 T cell receptor beta chains sequenced from a single sample in a study of cytomegalovirus exposure and HLA in healthy donors. Amplification used 60 Vbeta primers and 13 Jbeta primers. Measured with immunoSEQ multiplex PCR; TCRdb has only the in-frame clones, and not every one. Found here are approximately 150,000 clones, around two thirds of them singletons; the top ten hold 8.5% to 12%. The sample was PBMCs. All receptors derive from a man aged 30-40 years in good health and CMV-seropositive.

The chain recombines TRBV29-1 with TRBJ1-2, with 7 bases matching TRBD1. Per germline, CDR1 SQVTM and CDR2 ANQGSEA. The V segment lost 5 bases and the J segment 3 bases; nucleotides outside the gene matches: 15. The CDR3 contains 16 residues. The CDR3 nucleotides are TGCAGCGTTACGCGGGACAGAGCTCGCTTGGACTATGGCTACACCTTC. It yields the protein CSVTRDRARLDYGYTF.

V is TRBV28 and J is TRBJ2-7, with TRBD2 identical over 8 bases. V shed 3 bases, J shed 2 bases, and the junction held 6 bases outside the gene matches. CDR3 size: 15 residues. Germline V CDR1 and CDR2: MDHEN, SYDVKM. CDR3: CASSFGGGGAYEQYF. CDR3 bases: TGTGCCAGCAGTTTCGGGGGGGGAGGGGCCTACGAGCAGTACTTC.

The J gene is TRBJ1-1, the V gene TRBV6-1; a possible D gene is TRBD1 (5 bases). The CDR3 is 15 residues long. Germline values: CDR1 MNHNS, CDR2 SASEGT. Trimming left V 1 base short and J 6 bases short, with 15 bases between. CDR3 in DNA: TGTGCCAGCAGTGAAGTGGGGGGTGTAACCCCTGAAGCTTTCTTT. Amino acids: CASSEVGGVTPEAFF.

The chain uses TRBV15 and TRBJ1-1; D perhaps matches TRBD1 (5 bases). The germline gives CDR1 LNHNV, CDR2 YYDKDF (reference sequence). This CDR3 has 15 amino acids. V was pared by 3 bases and J by 2 bases, with 13 bases between. The CDR3 loop is CATSRGGAQNTEAFF. CDR3 DNA sequence: TGTGCCACCAGCAGGGGAGGGGCTCAAAACACTGAAGCTTTCTTT.

The rearrangement links TRBV5-6 to TRBJ2-2; TRBD2 is a possible D gene (5 bases). V shed 3 bases and J shed 0 bases, with 21 bases lying between them. Germline loops: CDR1 SGHDT, CDR2 YYEEEE. CDR3 length: 19 residues. The CDR3, as DNA: TGTGCCAGCAGCTCCCGGTGGTCGAGTCCGGAGGCGAACACCGGGGAGCTGTTTTTT. Residues: CASSSRWSSPEANTGELFF.

J is TRBJ1-1 and V is TRBV11-2, with D possibly TRBD1 on 5 matching bases. Germline V gene lookup returns CDR1 SGHAT and CDR2 FQNNGV. The CDR3 runs 14 residues. V was clipped by 2 bases and J by 2 bases, with 9 bases between them. The CDR3 nucleotides are TGTGCCAGCAGCTTACAGGGTCCCAACACTGAAGCTTTCTTT. It is translated as CASSLQGPNTEAFF.

The chain couples TRBV6-5 to TRBJ2-7; 9 bases are a match to TRBD2. The length of the CDR3 is 13 residues. Unmatched junction bases numbered 7, after V lost 6 bases and J lost 7 bases. CDR1 and CDR2 from the germline V gene are MNHEY and SVGAGI. The CDR3 loop reads CASSRGRASEQYF. The CDR3 DNA is TGTGCCAGCAGCCGCGGGAGGGCCAGTGAGCAGTACTTC.

In this sample, this clone turned up once. V and J are TRBV4-2 and TRBJ2-6, with a possible D match to TRBD2 (5 bases). Germline V CDR1 and CDR2: LGHNA, YNFKEQ. This CDR3 has 17 amino acids. The V end was cut by 1 base, the J end by 1 base, with 11 bases between. Here the CDR3 reads CASSQGGENSGANVLTF. The CDR3 region has the DNA TGTGCCAGCAGCCAAGGTGGGGAGAATTCTGGGGCCAACGTCCTGACTTTC.

Note on this clone: One junction end does not reproduce the germline sequence, and a read error may be involved. J is TRBJ2-1 and V is TRBV7-9, with a tentative D call TRBD1 (6 bases). The CDR3 has 14 residues. Looked up from germline, CDR1 is SEHNR and CDR2 is FQNEAQ (reference sequence). CDR3 coding DNA: TGTTCCAGCAGCTTAAGACAGGTAGACAATGAGCAGTTCTTC. It translates to CSSSLRQVDNEQFF.

This clone was seen just once. The V and J genes are TRBV28 and TRBJ2-7; 10 bases map to TRBD2. Trimming removed 4 bases from V and 3 bases from J; junction bases left unmatched: 15. The V gene's germline CDR1 is MDHEN and CDR2 SYDVKM. The CDR3 runs to 18 residues. As DNA, the CDR3 is TGTGCCAGCAGTTCACCTAATAGCGGGAGGCAATGGTACTACGAGCAGTACTTC. Translating it yields CASSSPNSGRQWYYEQYF. Combining the CDR3 with reference TRBV28 and TRBJ2-7 gives the whole variable domain DVKVTQSSRYLVKRTGEKVFLECVQDMDHENMFWYRQDPGLGLRLIYFSYDVKMKEKGDIPEGYSVSREKKERFSLILESASTNQTSMYLCASSSPNSGRQWYYEQYFGPGTRLTVT.

This clone has a handful of counts. This chain links TRBV6-1 with TRBJ1-5, with TRBD1 identical over 7 bases. This CDR3 region has 15 residues. In germline, CDR1 is MNHNS, CDR2 SASEGT. V trimming: 2 bases; J trimming: 6 bases; junction bases outside the gene matches: 7. The CDR3 here is CASSELTGSAQPQHF. The CDR3 DNA follows: TGTGCCAGCAGTGAACTGACAGGGTCGGCTCAGCCCCAGCATTTT.

V is TRBV25-1 and J is TRBJ2-2; D unclear. CDR3 length: 13 amino acids. In germline, CDR1 is MGHDK, CDR2 SYGVNS. The V and J ends lost 7 bases and 8 bases respectively, with 14 bases between them. In DNA, the CDR3 is TGTGCCAGCACCCTAGTGAAAGGTGGGGAGCTGTTTTTT. Translated: CASTLVKGGELFF.

The chain carries TRBV5-1 and TRBJ1-1, with 7 bases matching TRBD1. Germline V gives CDR1 SGHRS, CDR2 YFSETQ. The J segment lost 0 bases and the V segment lost 0 bases, leaving 5 bases of the junction unmatched. The CDR3 extends over 16 amino acids. The CDR3 coding sequence is TGCGCCAGCAGCTTGGGACAGGGAGGTGTGAACACTGAAGCTTTCTTT. Encoded protein: CASSLGQGGVNTEAFF.

In this sample, this clone turned up a few times. The gene calls are TRBV11-2 and TRBJ2-2, with TRBD2 identical over 10 bases. Looked up from germline, CDR1 is SGHAT and CDR2 is FQNNGV. This CDR3 is 15 amino acids long. Trimming took 5 bases from V and 6 from J; bases not matched to a gene: 6. CDR3 in DNA: TGTGCCAGCAGCCCTCTAGCGGGAGTGTCCGGGGAGCTGTTTTTT. This sequence encodes CASSPLAGVSGELFF.

This clone was seen a handful of times. CDR3 nucleotides: TGCGCCAGCAGCTTGACGTTGATCGAAAAGAGTGTCCACGAGCAGTACTTC. Protein: CASSLTLIEKSVHEQYF. The J gene is TRBJ2-7, the V gene TRBV5-1; D gene unclear. V was shortened by 1 base and J by 5 bases, with 22 bases between the two germline ends. Germline V gene lookup returns CDR1 SGHRS and CDR2 YFSETQ. The CDR3 runs 17 residues.

This chain links TRBV12-5 with TRBJ1-2, with TRBD1 matching 7 bases. The CDR3 has 14 amino acids. J gave up 3 bases and V 1 base, and 2 bases lay outside the gene matches. Per the germline V gene, CDR1 is LGHNT and CDR2 is FRNRAP. Written as DNA, the CDR3 is TGTGCTAGTGGTTTGGGAGGGGGCGACTATGGCTACACCTTC. Residues: CASGLGGGDYGYTF.

This clone occurred a few times. The gene calls are TRBV29-1 and TRBJ2-3; TRBD1 is a possible D gene (7 bases). The CDR3 contains 12 residues. The V end lost 5 bases, the J end lost 4 bases, and 10 bases lay between the germline ends. In germline, CDR1 is SQVTM, CDR2 ANQGSEA. The CDR3, as DNA: TGCAGCGTTACCAGGGGGGCAGATACGCAGTATTTT. It translates to CSVTRGADTQYF.

This clone has a handful of counts. J is TRBJ1-2 and V is TRBV10-3, with D possibly matching TRBD1 (6 bases). V was pared by 6 bases and J by 5 bases, with 10 bases between. This CDR3 comprises 12 residues. Germline V gives CDR1 ENHRY, CDR2 SYGVKD. CDR3 nucleotide sequence: TGTGCCATCAGCACACAGGGATATGGCTACACCTTC. It encodes CAISTQGYGYTF.

V and J are TRBV6-5 and TRBJ2-1; D is possibly TRBD2 (6 bases). Germline-derived CDR1 and CDR2 are MNHEY and SVGAGI. Trimming removed 8 bases at V and 5 bases at J, with 10 bases between. This CDR3 has 12 amino acids. Here the CDR3 reads CASGRTNNEQFF. The CDR3 bases are TGTGCCAGCGGGCGGACTAACAATGAGCAGTTCTTC.

This clone has a handful of counts. The chain combines TRBV6-6 with TRBJ1-4; tentatively, D is TRBD1 (6 bases). V dropped 2 bases and J dropped 8 bases, with 15 bases sitting between them. The CDR3 is 15 residues long. Germline CDR1 reads MNHNY; CDR2 reads SVGAGI (reference sequence). Written as DNA, the CDR3 is TGTGCCAGCAGTTACCCGGGGGGCCGAGTCGAAAAACTGTTTTTT. Amino acids: CASSYPGGRVEKLFF.

The chain recombines TRBV6-5 with TRBJ1-4, with D maybe TRBD1 (5 bases). CDR3 length: 13 residues. Germline V CDR1 and CDR2: MNHEY, SVGAGI. Deletions cut 9 bases from V and 1 base from J, with 9 bases between. The CDR3 nucleotides read TGTGCCAGTACCGACAGAACTAATGAAAAACTGTTTTTT. This sequence encodes CASTDRTNEKLFF.

In its sample, this clone was seen a few times. The rearrangement joins TRBV5-6 to TRBJ2-7; TRBD2 matches at 9 bases. Germline values: CDR1 SGHDT, CDR2 YYEEEE. Germline trimming cut 0 bases from V and 0 bases from J; bases unmatched to any gene: 10. The CDR3 consists of 18 residues. As DNA, the CDR3 is TGTGCCAGCAGCTTGGCCCTGCCTAGCGGGGATAGCTCCTACGAGCAGTACTTC. It codes for CASSLALPSGDSSYEQYF.

The sample holds a few counts of this clone. The chain recombines TRBV15 with TRBJ1-1, with 7 bases identical to TRBD1. J gave up 10 bases and V 1 base, and 15 bases lay outside the gene matches. The V gene's germline CDR1 is LNHNV and CDR2 YYDKDF (reference sequence). CDR3 length equals 16 residues. CDR3 protein: CATSRGREAGSGGAFF. In DNA form, the CDR3 reads TGTGCCACCAGCAGAGGTCGAGAGGCCGGGTCAGGGGGAGCTTTCTTT.

The chain recombines TRBV5-1 with TRBJ2-7; 9 bases fit TRBD1. J lost 6 bases, V lost 2 bases, and 6 bases had no gene match. The CDR3 covers 14 residues. Germline CDR1 is SGHRS and CDR2 is YFSETQ. CDR3 region: CASSFGTGRAEQYF. The CDR3 DNA sequence: TGCGCCAGCAGCTTCGGGACAGGGCGGGCCGAGCAGTACTTC.

The V gene is TRBV5-1, the J gene TRBJ2-3; the match to TRBD2 covers 11 bases. CDR3 length: 16 residues. Germline CDR1 is SGHRS and CDR2 is YFSETQ. Germline trimming cut 4 bases from V and 0 bases from J; bases unmatched to any gene: 4. The CDR3 loop is CASSDRLAGSTDTQYF. The DNA of the CDR3 is TGCGCCAGCAGCGACAGACTAGCGGGGAGCACAGATACGCAGTATTTT.

This CDR3 reads CAWNAGQGIGQPQHF. The CDR3, as DNA: TGTGCCTGGAATGCGGGACAGGGGATCGGTCAGCCCCAGCATTTT. The chain recombines TRBV30 with TRBJ1-5; TRBD1 aligns across 10 bases. Trimming removed 4 bases from V and 6 bases from J; junction bases left unmatched: 9. Germline V gene sequence: CDR1 GTSNPN, CDR2 SVGIG (reference sequence). The CDR3 sequence is 15 residues long.